Given below is one TCR beta chain in context. The antigen is unknown. The data were obtained in a study of memory CD4+ T cells and cytomegalovirus serostatus. At the level of the study: Donors were healthy Belgian adults, several CMV seropositive and 24 seronegative.

Profiled with immunoSEQ multiplex PCR; TCRdb holds only in-frame clones, not every one. The sample consists of under 50,000 clones, around three quarters of them appearing once. General study findings and limits: A US-trained random forest predicted CMV serostatus with median AUC around 0.92.

Single viable CD3+CD4+CD8-CD45RO+ cells were sorted as the memory CD4+ T cells. Positive selection with CD4 microbeads enriched total CD4+ T cells. With 1 base removed from V and 2 bases from J, the gap between germline ends came to 12 bases. The CDR3 has 16 residues. Germline V gene data show CDR1 as SGHTA and CDR2 as FQGNSA. Sequenced material: memory CD4+ T cells from blood. The genes are TRBV7-2 and TRBJ1-5, with D possibly being TRBD1 (5 bases). The source of this sequence is an adult in good health and CMV-seropositive. The CDR3 region has the DNA TGTGCCAGCAGCTTAGGGGGGACGATGGGCAATCAGCCCCAGCATTTT. Protein: CASSLGGTMGNQPQHF.